This T cell receptor (beta chain) was retrieved from a study of blood T cell repertoires in COVID-19 (dated by TCRdb to between 2020 and 2021). With respect to the entire study: Samples from collaborators originated in the United States, Italy and Spain and spanned both the acute and convalescent phases of COVID-19. Samples came from the ongoing ImmuneRACE study (first 160 participants) plus 1,254 subjects from 6 global collaborators. The repertoires were made available in a free public database intended to serve as a resource for research on the immune response to SARS-CoV-2. Deeply sampled blood TCRbeta repertoires from subjects exposed to, actively infected with, or recovered from COVID-19 were included in the dataset. HLA class I and class II types, where available, came from metadata supplied by the sample provider rather than from assay-based typing. The prospective study material was composed of cDNA or gDNA derived from T cells, B-cell-depleted T cells, or PBMCs. The sample metadata nearly always contained a de-identified subject ID, COVID-19 status, age in years and sex.

Each collaborating institution followed its own protocols to collect whole blood in K2EDTA tubes. For TCRbeta analysis, collaborators shipped samples in one of three forms: frozen whole blood, isolated PBMCs, or DNA extracted from either of those sample types. TCRbeta CDR3 regions were amplified from genomic DNA by means of the immunoSEQ Assay, a bias-controlled multiplex PCR. Per the original workflow: The number of nucleated cells in each sample was estimated by amplification of reference gene primers within the assay. To quantify the absolute abundance of each unique TCRbeta CDR3 rearrangement, sequence reads were collapsed and filtered. For each sample, productive Simpson clonality was calculated as the square root of Simpson's diversity index over productive rearrangements. Sourced from immuneACCESS, this table was stored by TCRdb with only in-frame sequences that have V and J called. A share of the clones is absent; for the studies checked, an unresolved V gene accounts for under half, and the remainder has no known explanation. Clone size and V and J calls were adopted from that table, with D and trimming inferred from the DNA. For this sample the table gives around 200,000 clones, of which roughly 80% were detected only once. Of the sample, roughly 4.9% is held by the ten largest clones.

Beyond this particular receptor, the publication reports: The quantity of clinical and demographic metadata differed by source and by participant and was supplied without curation.

Per the germline V gene, MNHEY is the CDR1 and SVGAGI is the CDR2. Trimming at the junction amounts to 4 bases on V and 0 bases on J, and the germline ends lie 10 bases apart. The CDR3 covers 15 residues, taking in both the cysteine and the phenylalanine. Just the 45-base CDR3 DNA is kept, in frame starting at base 1. This clone was seen just once. Its recognized antigen is unknown. One base away there is no much larger clone; base qualities are not given. The origin of this receptor is a human donor in a cohort sampled during active COVID-19. The material sequenced was peripheral blood. The V and J segments used are TRBV6-5 and TRBJ1-5, with TRBD1 perhaps the D gene, on 6 matching bases. The sequenced DNA: TGTGCCAGCAGTTTACAGGGTTATAGCAATCAGCCCCAGCATTTT. Protein translation: CASSLQGYSNQPQHF.